Shown below are 4 T cell receptor beta chains from a single sample sequenced in a study of blood T cell repertoires in COVID-19. The protocol was immunoSEQ multiplex PCR, while the TCRdb copy is restricted to in-frame clones and leaves out a portion. The sample holds fewer than 250,000 clones, around 86% seen once. The specimen sequenced was peripheral blood. The receptors derive from a man in his fifties or sixties with acute or convalescent COVID-19.

The rearrangement links TRBV6-5 to TRBJ2-7; TRBD1 matches at 7 bases. CDR1 and CDR2 from the germline V gene are MNHEY and SVGAGI. The CDR3 covers 14 residues. The trim removed 10 bases at V and 5 bases at J, leaving 14 bases unmatched. The CDR3, as DNA: TGTGCCACCGGGACAGCCGGAGGAAGGAACGAGCAGTACTTC. It encodes CATGTAGGRNEQYF.

The chain recombines TRBV6-2 or TRBV6-3 with TRBJ2-5; D is perhaps TRBD1 (5 bases). The germline V gene has CDR1 MNHEY and CDR2 SVGEGT. The CDR3 loop spans 15 amino acids. Between the trimmed V and J ends, which lost 5 bases and 5 bases, there was a span of 18 bases. The CDR3 here is CASSPQGAPVETQYF. The CDR3 nucleotides are TGTGCCAGCAGTCCCCAAGGGGCCCCGGTGGAGACCCAGTACTTC.

As concerns this clone: The sample carries other DNA sequences with the same CDR3. The chain uses TRBV7-2 and TRBJ2-2; 8 bases match TRBD2. The ends lost 3 bases at V and 1 base at J; junction bases unmatched: 1. Germline V CDR1 and CDR2: SGHTA, FQGNSA. The CDR3 length is 15 residues. The CDR3 bases are TGTGCCAGCAGCTTGGCGGGGGGGAACACCGGGGAGCTGTTTTTT. Translating gives CASSLAGGNTGELFF.

This chain links TRBV29-1 with TRBJ1-2, with 7 nucleotides matching TRBD1. Germline loops: CDR1 SQVTM, CDR2 ANQGSEA. The length of the CDR3 is 14 residues. V trimming: 5 bases; J trimming: 8 bases; junction bases outside the gene matches: 14. The CDR3 DNA reads as TGCAGCGTTACTTCGGGCAGGGGGGCGGGCGGCTACACCTTC. Protein: CSVTSGRGAGGYTF.